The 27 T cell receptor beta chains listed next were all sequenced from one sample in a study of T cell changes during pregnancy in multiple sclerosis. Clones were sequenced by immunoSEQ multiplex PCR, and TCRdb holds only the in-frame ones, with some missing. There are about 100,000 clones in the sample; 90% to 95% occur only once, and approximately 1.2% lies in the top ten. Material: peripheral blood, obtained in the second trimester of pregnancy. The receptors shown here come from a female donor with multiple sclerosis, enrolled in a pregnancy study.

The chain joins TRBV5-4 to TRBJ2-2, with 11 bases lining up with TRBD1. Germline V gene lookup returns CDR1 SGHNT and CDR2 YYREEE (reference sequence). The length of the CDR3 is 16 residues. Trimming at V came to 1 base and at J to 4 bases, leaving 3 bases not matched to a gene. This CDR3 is CASSLWTGGGTGELFF. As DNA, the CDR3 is TGTGCCAGCAGCTTGTGGACAGGGGGCGGCACCGGGGAGCTGTTTTTT. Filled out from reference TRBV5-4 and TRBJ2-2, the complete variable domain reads ETGVTQSPTHLIKTRGQQVTLRCSSQSGHNTVSWYQQALGQGPQFIFQYYREEENGRGNFPPRFSGLQFPNYSSELNVNALELDDSALYLCASSLWTGGGTGELFFGEGSRLTVL.

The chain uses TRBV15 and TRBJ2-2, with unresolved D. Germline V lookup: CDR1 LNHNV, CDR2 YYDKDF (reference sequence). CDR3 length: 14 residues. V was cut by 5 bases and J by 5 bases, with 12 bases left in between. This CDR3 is CATSEVRGTGELFF. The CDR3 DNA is TGTGCCACCAGCGAGGTCCGTGGAACCGGGGAGCTGTTTTTT.

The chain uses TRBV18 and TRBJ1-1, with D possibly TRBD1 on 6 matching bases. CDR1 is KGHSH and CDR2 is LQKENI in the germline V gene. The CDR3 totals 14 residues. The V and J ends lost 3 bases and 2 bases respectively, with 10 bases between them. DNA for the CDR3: TGTGCCAGCTCACCGAGGGGACAAAACACTGAAGCTTTCTTT. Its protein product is CASSPRGQNTEAFF.

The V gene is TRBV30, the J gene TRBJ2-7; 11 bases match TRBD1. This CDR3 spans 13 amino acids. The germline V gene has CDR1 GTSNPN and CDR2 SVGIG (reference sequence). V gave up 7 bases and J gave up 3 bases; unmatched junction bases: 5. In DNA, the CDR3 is TGTGCCTTGGGGACAGGGGGGAACTACGAGCAGTACTTC. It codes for CALGTGGNYEQYF. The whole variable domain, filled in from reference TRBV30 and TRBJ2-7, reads SQTIHQWPATLVQPVGSPLSLECTVEGTSNPNLYWYRQAAGRGLQLLFYSVGIGQISSEVPQNLSASRPQDRQFILSSKKLLLSDSGFYLCALGTGGNYEQYFGPGTRLTVT.

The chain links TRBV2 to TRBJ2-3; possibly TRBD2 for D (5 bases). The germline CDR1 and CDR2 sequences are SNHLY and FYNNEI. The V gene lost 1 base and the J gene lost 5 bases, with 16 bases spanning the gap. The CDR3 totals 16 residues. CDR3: CASSEGGRRIIDTQYF. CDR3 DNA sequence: TGTGCCAGCAGTGAAGGTGGGAGAAGGATAATAGATACGCAGTATTTT.

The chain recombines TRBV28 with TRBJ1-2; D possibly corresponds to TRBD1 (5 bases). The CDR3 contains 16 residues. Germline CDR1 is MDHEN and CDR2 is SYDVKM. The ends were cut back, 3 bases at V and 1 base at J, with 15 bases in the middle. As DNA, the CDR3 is TGTGCCAGCAGTTTTAGCACAGGTCCCTTTAACTATGGCTACACCTTC. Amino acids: CASSFSTGPFNYGYTF.

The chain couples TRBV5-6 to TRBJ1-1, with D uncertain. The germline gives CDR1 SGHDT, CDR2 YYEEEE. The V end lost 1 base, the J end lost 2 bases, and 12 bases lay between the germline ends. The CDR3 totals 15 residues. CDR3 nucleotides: TGTGCCAGCAGCTTGCTCTCAGGCTCAAACACTGAAGCTTTCTTT. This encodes CASSLLSGSNTEAFF.

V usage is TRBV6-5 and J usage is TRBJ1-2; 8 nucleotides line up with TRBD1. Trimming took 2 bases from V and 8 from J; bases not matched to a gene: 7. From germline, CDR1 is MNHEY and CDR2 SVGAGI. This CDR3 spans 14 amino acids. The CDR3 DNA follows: TGTGCCAGCAGTTACAGCAGGGGGCTGAGGGGCTACACCTTC. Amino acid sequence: CASSYSRGLRGYTF.

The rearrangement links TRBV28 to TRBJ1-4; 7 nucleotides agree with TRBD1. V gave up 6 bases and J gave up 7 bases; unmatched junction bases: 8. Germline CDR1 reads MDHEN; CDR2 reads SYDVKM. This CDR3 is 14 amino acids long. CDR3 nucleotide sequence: TGTGCCAGCAGCTCACGACAGGGCGGTGAAAAACTGTTTTTT. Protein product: CASSSRQGGEKLFF.

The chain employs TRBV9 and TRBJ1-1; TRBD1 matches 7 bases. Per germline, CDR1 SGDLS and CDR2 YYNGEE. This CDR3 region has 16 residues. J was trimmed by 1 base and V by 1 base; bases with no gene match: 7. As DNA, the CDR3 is TGTGCCAGCAGCGTAAATCGGCAGGGGGGGAACACTGAAGCTTTCTTT. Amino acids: CASSVNRQGGNTEAFF.

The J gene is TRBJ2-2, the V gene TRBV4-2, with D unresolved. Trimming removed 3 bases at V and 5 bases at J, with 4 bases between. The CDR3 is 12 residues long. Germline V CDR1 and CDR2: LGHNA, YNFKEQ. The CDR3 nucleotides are TGTGCCAGCAGCCACCCAACCGGGGAGCTGTTTTTT. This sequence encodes CASSHPTGELFF.

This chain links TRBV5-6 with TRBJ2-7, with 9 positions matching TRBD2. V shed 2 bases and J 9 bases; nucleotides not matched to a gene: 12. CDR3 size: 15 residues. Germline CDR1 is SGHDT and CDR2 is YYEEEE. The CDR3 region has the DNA TGTGCCAGCAGCTTCGGTCGGACTAGCGTCCCTAGGCAGTACTTC. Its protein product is CASSFGRTSVPRQYF.

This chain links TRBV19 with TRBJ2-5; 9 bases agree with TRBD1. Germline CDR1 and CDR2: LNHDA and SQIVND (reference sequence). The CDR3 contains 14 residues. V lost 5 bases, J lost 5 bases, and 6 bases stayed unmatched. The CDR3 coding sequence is TGTGCCAGTAGTTTGGACAGGGGATGGGAGACCCAGTACTTC. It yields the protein CASSLDRGWETQYF. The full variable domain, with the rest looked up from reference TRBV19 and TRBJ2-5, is DGGITQSPKYLFRKEGQNVTLSCEQNLNHDAMYWYRQDPGQGLRLIYYSQIVNDFQKGDIAEGYSVSREKKESFPLTVTSAQKNPTAFYLCASSLDRGWETQYFGPGTRLLVL.

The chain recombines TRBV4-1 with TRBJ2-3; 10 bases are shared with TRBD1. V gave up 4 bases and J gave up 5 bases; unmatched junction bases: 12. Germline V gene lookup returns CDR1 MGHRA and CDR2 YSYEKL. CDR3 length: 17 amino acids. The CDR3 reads CASSLYLTGGAVDTQYF. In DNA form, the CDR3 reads TGCGCCAGCAGCCTTTACCTGACAGGGGGCGCAGTAGATACGCAGTATTTT.

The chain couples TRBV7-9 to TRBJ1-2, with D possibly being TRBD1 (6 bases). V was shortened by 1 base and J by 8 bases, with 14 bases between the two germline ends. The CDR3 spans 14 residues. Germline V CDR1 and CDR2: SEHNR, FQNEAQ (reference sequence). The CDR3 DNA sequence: TGTGCCAGCAGCTTAGGGTTGGACAGCCACGGCTACACCTTC. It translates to CASSLGLDSHGYTF. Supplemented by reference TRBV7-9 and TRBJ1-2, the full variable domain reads DTGVSQNPRHKITKRGQNVTFRCDPISEHNRLYWYRQTLGQGPEFLTYFQNEAQLEKSRLLSDRFSAERPKGSFSTLEIQRTEQGDSAMYLCASSLGLDSHGYTFGSGTRLTVV.

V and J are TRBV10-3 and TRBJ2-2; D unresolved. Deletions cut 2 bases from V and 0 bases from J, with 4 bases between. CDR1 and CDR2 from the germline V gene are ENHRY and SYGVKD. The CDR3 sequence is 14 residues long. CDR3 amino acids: CAISETANTGELFF. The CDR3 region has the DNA TGTGCCATCAGTGAGACAGCGAACACCGGGGAGCTGTTTTTT.

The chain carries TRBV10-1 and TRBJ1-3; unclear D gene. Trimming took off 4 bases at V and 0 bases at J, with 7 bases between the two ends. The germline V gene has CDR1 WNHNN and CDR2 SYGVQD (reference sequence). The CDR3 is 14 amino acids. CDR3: CASSGGISGNTIYF. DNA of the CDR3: TGCGCCAGCAGTGGCGGAATCTCTGGAAACACCATATATTTT.

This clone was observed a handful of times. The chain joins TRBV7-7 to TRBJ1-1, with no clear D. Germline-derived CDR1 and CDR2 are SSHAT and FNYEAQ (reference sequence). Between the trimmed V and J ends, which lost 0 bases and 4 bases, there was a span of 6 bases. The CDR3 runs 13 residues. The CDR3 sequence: CASSLASGTEAFF. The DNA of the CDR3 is TGTGCCAGCAGCTTAGCGTCGGGCACTGAAGCTTTCTTT.

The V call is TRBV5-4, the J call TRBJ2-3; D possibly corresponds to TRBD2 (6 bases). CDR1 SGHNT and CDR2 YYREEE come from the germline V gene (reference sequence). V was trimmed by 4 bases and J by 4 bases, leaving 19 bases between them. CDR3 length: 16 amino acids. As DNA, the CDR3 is TGTGCCAGCAGCCGACCTTCGGGACTGACCGCAGATACGCAGTATTTT. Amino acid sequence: CASSRPSGLTADTQYF.

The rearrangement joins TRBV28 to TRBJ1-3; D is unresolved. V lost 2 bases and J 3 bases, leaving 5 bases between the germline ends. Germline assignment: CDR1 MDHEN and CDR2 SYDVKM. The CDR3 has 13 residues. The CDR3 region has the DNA TGTGCCAGCAGTTTACGGGGTGGAAACACCATATATTTT. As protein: CASSLRGGNTIYF.

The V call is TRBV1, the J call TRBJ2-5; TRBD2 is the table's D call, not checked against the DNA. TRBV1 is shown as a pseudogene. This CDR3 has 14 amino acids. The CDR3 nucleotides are TGCACCAGCAGCCAAAGCGGAACAGCAGAGACCCAGTACTTC. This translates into CTSSQSGTAETQYF.

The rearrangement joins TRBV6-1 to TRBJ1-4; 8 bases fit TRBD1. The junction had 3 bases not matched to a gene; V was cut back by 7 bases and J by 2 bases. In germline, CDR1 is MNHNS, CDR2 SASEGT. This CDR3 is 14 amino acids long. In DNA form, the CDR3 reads TGTGCCAGCACAGGGGGCGCGACTAATGAAAAACTGTTTTTT. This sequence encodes CASTGGATNEKLFF.

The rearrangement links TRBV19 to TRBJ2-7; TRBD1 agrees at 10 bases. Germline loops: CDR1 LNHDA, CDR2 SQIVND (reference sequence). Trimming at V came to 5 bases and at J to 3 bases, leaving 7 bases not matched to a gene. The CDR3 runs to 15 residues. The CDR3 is CASSSRTGGGYEQYF. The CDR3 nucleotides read TGTGCCAGTAGTTCTCGGACAGGGGGAGGCTACGAGCAGTACTTC.

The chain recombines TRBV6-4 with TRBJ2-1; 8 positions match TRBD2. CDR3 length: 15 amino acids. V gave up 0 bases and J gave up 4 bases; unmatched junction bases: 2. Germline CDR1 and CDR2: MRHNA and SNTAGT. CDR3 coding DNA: TGTGCCAGCAGTGACTCCCAGCGGGGGTACAATGAGCAGTTCTTC. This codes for CASSDSQRGYNEQFF.

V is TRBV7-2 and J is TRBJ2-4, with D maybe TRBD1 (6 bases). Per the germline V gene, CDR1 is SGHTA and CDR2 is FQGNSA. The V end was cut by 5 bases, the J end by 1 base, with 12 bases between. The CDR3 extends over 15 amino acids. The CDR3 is CASSADTGAKNIQYF. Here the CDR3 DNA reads TGTGCCAGCAGCGCCGATACAGGGGCCAAAAACATTCAGTACTTC.

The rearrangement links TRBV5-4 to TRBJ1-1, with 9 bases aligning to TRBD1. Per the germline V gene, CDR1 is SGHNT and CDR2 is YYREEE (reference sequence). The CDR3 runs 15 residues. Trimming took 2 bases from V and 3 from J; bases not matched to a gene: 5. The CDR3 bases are TGTGCCAGCAGCTTTTCCGGGACAGGGTACACTGAAGCTTTCTTT. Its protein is CASSFSGTGYTEAFF.

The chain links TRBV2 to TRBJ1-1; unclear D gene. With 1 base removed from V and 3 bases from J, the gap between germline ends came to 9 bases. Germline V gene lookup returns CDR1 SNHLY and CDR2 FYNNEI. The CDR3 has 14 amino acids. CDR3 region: CASSEGSVHTEAFF. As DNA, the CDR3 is TGTGCCAGCAGTGAAGGATCAGTCCACACTGAAGCTTTCTTT. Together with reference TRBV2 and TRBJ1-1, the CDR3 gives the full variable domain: EPEVTQTPSHQVTQMGQEVILRCVPISNHLYFYWYRQILGQKVEFLVSFYNNEISEKSEIFDDQFSVERPDGSNFTLKIRSTKLEDSAMYFCASSEGSVHTEAFFGQGTRLTVV.